Listed here is a single T cell receptor beta chain. J gave up 4 bases and V 5 bases, and 8 bases lay outside the gene matches. CDR1 SGHAT and CDR2 FQNNGV come from the germline V gene. The CDR3 runs to 16 residues. The data are from a study of blood T cell repertoires in COVID-19. Study in general: Samples representing acute and convalescent COVID-19 were sourced from the United States, Italy and Spain. PBMCs, B-cell-depleted T cells, or T cells provided the cDNA or gDNA that made up the material.

As processed by the authors: It was from reference gene primer amplification that nucleated cell counts were estimated. Assay used: immunoSEQ multiplex PCR; TCRdb lists only in-frame clones, some missing. V, J and clone size are those of that table, while D and trimming were read from the DNA. This table holds 95,000 to 100,000 clones, 79% found once. The chain uses TRBV11-2 and TRBJ2-3; 11 bases are shared with TRBD2. Specimen: peripheral blood. The receptor was isolated from a woman older than 75 with active or convalescent COVID-19. CDR3 sequence reads: CASSPDLAGGADTQYF. The CDR3 DNA is TGTGCCAGCAGCCCGGACCTAGCGGGAGGCGCAGATACGCAGTATTTT.